This TCR beta chain derives from a study of CD8 T cells in Susac syndrome. There are 13 residues in the CDR3. Germline CDR1 and CDR2: SGHDT and YYEEEE. V lost 0 bases, J lost 8 bases, and 9 bases lay in between. Reverse transcription of roughly 0.5 to 1 ug RNA was carried out with random hexamers. TCRdb recomputed calls from the immunoSEQ multiplex PCR reads with MiXCR, one row per CDR3 protein. The sample holds 120,000 or so distinct CDR3 sequences, roughly 95% seen once. In contrast to the negatively isolated CD8+ and CD4+ T cells, TEMRA cells were FACS-enriched. This TCR derives from a human donor in good health. This chain links TRBV5-6 with TRBJ2-4; the D gene is possibly TRBD2 (5 bases). Sample: CD4+ T cells from PBMCs. This CDR3 is CASSLAGLDIQYF. The CDR3 nucleotides are TGTGCCAGCAGCTTGGCTGGACTCGACATTCAGTACTTC.